What follows is one T cell receptor (beta chain) and its context. Unique molecular identifiers were built into the TCRbeta library. Each CDR3 protein gets one entry after TCRdb re-called the PCR reads with MiXCR. The sample carries a few hundred thousand distinct CDR3 sequences, about a tenth recorded once. The entry originates in a study of T-cell reconstitution after alpha-beta-depleted transplantation in children. CDR1 is LGHNT and CDR2 is FRNRAP in the germline V gene. The V gene end was trimmed by 6 bases and the J gene end by 4 bases; junction bases not matched to a gene: 9. The CDR3 sequence is 15 residues long.

The material sequenced was PBMCs from the stem cell graft donor, taken from the stem cell graft. The chain carries TRBV12-5 and TRBJ2-3; the match to TRBD2 covers 8 bases. The origin of this receptor is a human donor who donated a stem cell graft to a child with acute lymphoblastic leukemia. The CDR3 here is CASGNRLASPDTQYF. CDR3 nucleotides: TGTGCTAGTGGGAACAGACTAGCGTCTCCAGATACGCAGTATTTT.